This T cell receptor (beta chain) comes out of a study of T-cell memory formation after mild COVID-19 (dated by TCRdb to the early 2020s). Background on the whole study: Most TCR sequence clusters were specific to one of the two donors. Longitudinal TCRalpha and TCRbeta repertoire sequencing tracked T-cell clones expanding and contracting after mild COVID-19 in two donors. The cohort comprised two young, previously healthy adult volunteers, one female and one male. The study at large found these results: Whether the second-wave clones peaking on day 37 were SARS-CoV-2 specific was not confirmed. Contracting CD4+ clones were located mainly in the CM and EM memory subsets, whereas CD8+ clones were found to be enriched in EMRA. Only two mild cases were covered in the study, and larger cohorts including severe cases with pre-infection samples were considered necessary. Some responding clones were detected in pre-infection memory, suggesting pre-existing cross-reactive memory T cells joined the SARS-CoV-2 response. Clones that contracted from day 15 to 85 showed balanced CD4/CD8 phenotypes, whereas a second wave of clones that expanded from day 15 to 37 leaned towards CD4+.

V is reduced by 1 base and J by 11 bases, leaving a spacing of 14 bases between them. Looking up the germline V gene yields CDR1 SGHRS and CDR2 YFSETQ. The CDR3 goes from the cysteine to the phenylalanine over 13 residues. Just the 39-base CDR3 DNA is kept, in frame starting at base 1. This clonotype was found many times. The antigen it recognizes is unknown. Base qualities are not at hand, and no much larger clone is one base apart. The sample was run on an Illumina NovaSeq 6000. TCRalpha and TCRbeta cDNA libraries were constructed by 5'RACE with constant-segment primers, with sample barcodes and unique molecular identifiers being introduced. Trizol reagent was used to extract RNA from every sample. Amplification of the libraries took two PCR steps, and the second step added a second sample barcode plus Illumina TruSeq adapters. Libraries were sequenced on an Illumina NovaSeq with 2 x 150 bp paired-end reads. The original pipeline was this. Demultiplexing of reads and collapsing into UMI-guided consensus sequences were performed with migec v1.2.7. With mixcr v2.1.11, UMI consensuses were aligned to TRA and TRB V and J templates and assembled into clonotypes. Clonotypes were classified as expanded or contracted when called significant by both edgeR and NoisET, with noise models trained on biological replicates. For edgeR calls, a false discovery rate-adjusted p below 0.01 and a log2 fold-change threshold of 1 were applied. As an exploratory analysis of dynamics, PCA with hierarchical clustering was applied to max-normalized trajectories of the 1000 most abundant clonotypes. Each responding clone was given a CD4 or CD8 phenotype based on the CD4+ and CD8+ repertoires, which had been sequenced separately. TCRdb passed the public sequencing reads through fastp at Q25 and MiXCR, retaining productive beta sequences. Entries that share a CDR3 protein sequence are merged under the most common genes and DNA. The V and J calls were not made by the authors but by TCRdb's processing. The sample includes tens of thousands of distinct CDR3 sequences, with 6% to 8.5% observed a single time. The ten largest clones represent about 0.8% of the sample.

Ficoll-Paque density gradient centrifugation was the method used to isolate PBMCs. The specimen sequenced was PBMCs or a T cell subset sorted from them (not recorded which). The sequence came from an adult who had mild COVID-19 (a few samples of this study predate the infection). The sample titles of this study are shuffled in the database, so cell type and time point are left out. The chain links TRBV5-1 with TRBJ2-3, with the D gene not confidently named. The DNA sequence follows: TGCGCCAGCAGCTTGCTCTCGACATACGAGCAGTATTTT. Its protein reads: CASSLLSTYEQYF.